The clone carrying this T cell receptor beta chain has just a few counts. The antigen remains unidentified. Each tumor contributed about 20-50 mg of diced tissue. V was clipped by 3 bases and J by 7 bases, with 12 bases between them. This CDR3 is built from 13 residues. In germline, CDR1 is SNHLY, CDR2 FYNNEI. The repertoire was sequenced with immunoSEQ multiplex PCR; TCRdb's copy has only in-frame clones and lacks some. The repertoire holds 9,000 to 9,500 clones, approximately 72% seen once, with around 7% in the top ten. This sample stems from a study of early stage breast cancer tumors. Notes on the study in general: Unsorted bulk genomic DNA sequencing lacked pairing and functional marker data. Most shared enriched TCRB sequences were commonly generated ones.

The origin of this receptor is a person aged 45-60 years with breast cancer. The sequenced sample consisted of breast tumor tissue. The chain joins TRBV2 to TRBJ1-2; D ambiguous. The CDR3 here is CASSEDIGSGYTF. As DNA, the CDR3 is TGTGCCAGCAGTGAGGATATCGGGAGTGGCTACACCTTC.